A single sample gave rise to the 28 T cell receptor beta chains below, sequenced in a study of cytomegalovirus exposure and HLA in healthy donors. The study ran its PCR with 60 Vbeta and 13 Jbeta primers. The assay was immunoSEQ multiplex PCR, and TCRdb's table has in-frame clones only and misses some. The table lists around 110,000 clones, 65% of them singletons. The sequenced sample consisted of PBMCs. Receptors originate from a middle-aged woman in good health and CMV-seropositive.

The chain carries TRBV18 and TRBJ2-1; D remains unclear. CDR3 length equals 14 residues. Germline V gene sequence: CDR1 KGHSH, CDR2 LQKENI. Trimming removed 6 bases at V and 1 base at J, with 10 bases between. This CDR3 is CASSLSTSYNEQFF. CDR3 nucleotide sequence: TGTGCCAGCTCCCTATCGACTTCCTACAATGAGCAGTTCTTC.

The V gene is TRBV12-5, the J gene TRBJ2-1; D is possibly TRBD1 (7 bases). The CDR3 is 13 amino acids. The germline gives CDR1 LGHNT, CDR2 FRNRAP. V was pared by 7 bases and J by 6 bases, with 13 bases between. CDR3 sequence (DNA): TGTGCTAGTGACAGGGGACTGGCCAATGAGCAGTTCTTC. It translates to CASDRGLANEQFF.

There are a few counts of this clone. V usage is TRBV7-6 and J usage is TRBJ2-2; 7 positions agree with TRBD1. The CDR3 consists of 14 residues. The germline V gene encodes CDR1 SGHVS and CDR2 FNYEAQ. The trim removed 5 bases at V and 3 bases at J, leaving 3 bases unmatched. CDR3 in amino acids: CASSAQGHTGELFF. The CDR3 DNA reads TGTGCCAGCAGCGCACAGGGGCACACCGGGGAGCTGTTTTTT. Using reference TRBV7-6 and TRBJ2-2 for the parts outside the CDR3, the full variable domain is GAGVSQSPRYKVTKRGQDVALRCDPISGHVSLYWYRQALGQGPEFLTYFNYEAQQDKSGLPNDRFSAERPEGSISTLTIQRTEQRDSAMYRCASSAQGHTGELFFGEGSRLTVL.

CDR3 sequence: CASSLGTGVMALHF. CDR3 coding DNA: TGTGCCAGCAGCTTGGGGACAGGGGTCATGGCCCTCCACTTT. The rearrangement uses TRBV5-6 and TRBJ1-6; TRBD1 matches 9 bases. V shed 0 bases, J shed 14 bases, and the junction held 6 bases outside the gene matches. The CDR3 consists of 14 residues. The germline V gene has CDR1 SGHDT and CDR2 YYEEEE.

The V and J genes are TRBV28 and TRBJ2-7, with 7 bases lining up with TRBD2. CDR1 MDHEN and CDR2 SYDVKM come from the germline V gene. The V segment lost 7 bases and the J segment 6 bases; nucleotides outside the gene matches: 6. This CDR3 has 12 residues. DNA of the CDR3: TGTGCCAGCACGCGGGAGCAGGCCGAGCAGTACTTC. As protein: CASTREQAEQYF.

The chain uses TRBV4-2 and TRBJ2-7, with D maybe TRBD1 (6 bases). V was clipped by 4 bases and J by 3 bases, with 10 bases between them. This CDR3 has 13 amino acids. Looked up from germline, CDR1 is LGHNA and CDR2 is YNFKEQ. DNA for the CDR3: TGTGCCAGCAGCCTTCAGGGGAACTACGAGCAGTACTTC. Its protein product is CASSLQGNYEQYF.

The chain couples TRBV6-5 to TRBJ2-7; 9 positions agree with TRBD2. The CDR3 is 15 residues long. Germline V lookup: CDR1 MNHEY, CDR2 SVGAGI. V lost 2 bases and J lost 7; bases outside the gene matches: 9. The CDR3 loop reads CASSYLGAGGREQYF. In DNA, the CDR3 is TGTGCCAGCAGTTACCTGGGAGCGGGGGGACGGGAGCAGTACTTC.

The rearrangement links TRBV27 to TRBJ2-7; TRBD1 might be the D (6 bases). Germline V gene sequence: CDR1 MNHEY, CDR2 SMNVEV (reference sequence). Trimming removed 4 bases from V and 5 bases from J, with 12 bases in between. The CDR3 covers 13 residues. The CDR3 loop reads CASSYSRGNEQYF. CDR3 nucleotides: TGTGCCAGCAGTTACTCCAGGGGAAACGAGCAGTACTTC.

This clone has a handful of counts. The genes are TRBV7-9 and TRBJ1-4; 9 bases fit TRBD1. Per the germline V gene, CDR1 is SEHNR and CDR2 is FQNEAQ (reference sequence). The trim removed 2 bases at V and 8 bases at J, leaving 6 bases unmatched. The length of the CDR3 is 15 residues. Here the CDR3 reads CASSLLGTGKEKLFF. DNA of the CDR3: TGTGCCAGCAGCTTACTTGGGACAGGGAAGGAAAAACTGTTTTTT.

This CDR3 reads CASSPSGGIGNEQFF. For the CDR3, the DNA is TGTGCCAGCAGTCCAAGCGGGGGCATAGGTAATGAGCAGTTCTTC. The V call is TRBV7-9, the J call TRBJ2-1; 8 bases fit TRBD2. CDR1 is SEHNR and CDR2 is FQNEAQ in the germline V gene (reference sequence). CDR3 length equals 15 residues. Trimming cost V 6 bases and J 7 bases; bases outside gene matches: 11.

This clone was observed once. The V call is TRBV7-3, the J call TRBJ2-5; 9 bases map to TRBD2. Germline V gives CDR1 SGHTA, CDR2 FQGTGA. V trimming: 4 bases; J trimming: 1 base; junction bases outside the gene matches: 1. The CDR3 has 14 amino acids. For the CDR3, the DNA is TGTGCCAGCAGCTCGACTAGCGGCCAAGAGACCCAGTACTTC. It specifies CASSSTSGQETQYF.

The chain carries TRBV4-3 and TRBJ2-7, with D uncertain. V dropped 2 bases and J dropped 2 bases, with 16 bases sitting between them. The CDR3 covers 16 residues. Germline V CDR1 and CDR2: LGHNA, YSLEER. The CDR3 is CASSQSLAFTPYEQYF. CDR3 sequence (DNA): TGCGCCAGCAGCCAATCATTAGCTTTTACCCCCTACGAGCAGTACTTC.

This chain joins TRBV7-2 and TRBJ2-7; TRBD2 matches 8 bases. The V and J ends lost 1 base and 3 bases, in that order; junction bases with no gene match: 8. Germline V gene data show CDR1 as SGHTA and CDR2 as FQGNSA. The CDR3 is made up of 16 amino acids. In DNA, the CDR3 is TGTGCCAGCAGCTTAGGGAGGTTAGCGGGAATCTACGAGCAGTACTTC. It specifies CASSLGRLAGIYEQYF.

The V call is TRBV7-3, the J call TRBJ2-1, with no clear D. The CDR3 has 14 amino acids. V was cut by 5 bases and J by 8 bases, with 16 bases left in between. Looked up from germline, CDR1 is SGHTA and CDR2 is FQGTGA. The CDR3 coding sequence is TGTGCCAGCAGCGCCCGAGAGTTTCCCCATGAGCAGTTCTTC. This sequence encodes CASSAREFPHEQFF.

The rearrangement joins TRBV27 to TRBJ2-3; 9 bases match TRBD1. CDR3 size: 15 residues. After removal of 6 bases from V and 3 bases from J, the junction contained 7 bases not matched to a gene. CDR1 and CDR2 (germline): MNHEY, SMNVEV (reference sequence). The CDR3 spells CASSKGQGLTDTQYF. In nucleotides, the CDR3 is TGTGCCAGCAGCAAGGGACAGGGCTTGACAGATACGCAGTATTTT.

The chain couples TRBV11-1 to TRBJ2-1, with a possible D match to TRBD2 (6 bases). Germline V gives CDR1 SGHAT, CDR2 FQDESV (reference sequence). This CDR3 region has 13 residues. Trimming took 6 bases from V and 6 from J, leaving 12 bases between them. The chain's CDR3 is CASRGGKGNEQFF. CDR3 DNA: TGTGCCAGCAGGGGCGGGAAGGGCAATGAGCAGTTCTTC.

The CDR3 region is CASSPGQGPNYGYTF. The CDR3, as DNA: TGCGCCAGCAGCCCCGGACAGGGCCCGAACTATGGCTACACCTTC. This chain connects TRBV4-1 to TRBJ1-2; TRBD1 agrees at 8 bases. CDR1 MGHRA and CDR2 YSYEKL come from the germline V gene. J gave up 2 bases and V 4 bases, and 6 bases lay outside the gene matches. The CDR3 contains 15 residues.

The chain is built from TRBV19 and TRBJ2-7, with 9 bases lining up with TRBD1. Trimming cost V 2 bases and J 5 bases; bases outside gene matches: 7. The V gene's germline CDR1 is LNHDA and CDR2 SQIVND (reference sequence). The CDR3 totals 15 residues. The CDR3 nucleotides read TGTGCCAGTAGTATAAGTACAGGGGGCTTTAACGAGCAGTACTTC. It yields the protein CASSISTGGFNEQYF.

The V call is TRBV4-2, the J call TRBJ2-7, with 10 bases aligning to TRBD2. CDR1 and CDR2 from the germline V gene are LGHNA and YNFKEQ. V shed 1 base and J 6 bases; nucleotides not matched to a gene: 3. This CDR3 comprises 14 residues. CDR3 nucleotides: TGTGCCAGCAGCCAAGGGCTAGCGGGGGCCGAGCAGTACTTC. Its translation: CASSQGLAGAEQYF.

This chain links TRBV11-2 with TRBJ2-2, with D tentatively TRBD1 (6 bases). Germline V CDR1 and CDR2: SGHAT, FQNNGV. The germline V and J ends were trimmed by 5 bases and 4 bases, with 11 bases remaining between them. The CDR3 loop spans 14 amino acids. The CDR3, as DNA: TGTGCCAGCAGCCCCAACAGGGCCACCGGGGAGCTGTTTTTT. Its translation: CASSPNRATGELFF.

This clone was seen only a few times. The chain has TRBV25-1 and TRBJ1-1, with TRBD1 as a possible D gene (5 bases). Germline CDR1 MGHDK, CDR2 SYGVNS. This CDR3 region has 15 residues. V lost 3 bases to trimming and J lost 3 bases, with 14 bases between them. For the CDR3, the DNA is TGTGCCAGCAGTGACCGAGACAGTAGGGACACTGAAGCTTTCTTT. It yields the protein CASSDRDSRDTEAFF.

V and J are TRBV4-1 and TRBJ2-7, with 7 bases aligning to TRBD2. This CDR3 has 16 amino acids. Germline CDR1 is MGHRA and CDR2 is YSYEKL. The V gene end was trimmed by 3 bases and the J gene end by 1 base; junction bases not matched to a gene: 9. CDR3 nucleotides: TGCGCCAGCAGCCAGGGAGCGGGACCCCTTTCCTACGAGCAGTACTTC. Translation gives CASSQGAGPLSYEQYF.

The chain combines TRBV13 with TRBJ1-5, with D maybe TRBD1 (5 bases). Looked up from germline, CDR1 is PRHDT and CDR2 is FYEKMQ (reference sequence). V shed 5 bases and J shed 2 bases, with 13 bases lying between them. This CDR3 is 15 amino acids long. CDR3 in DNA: TGTGCCAGCAGCATCAGGGTTTTAGGCAATCAGCCCCAGCATTTT. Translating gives CASSIRVLGNQPQHF.

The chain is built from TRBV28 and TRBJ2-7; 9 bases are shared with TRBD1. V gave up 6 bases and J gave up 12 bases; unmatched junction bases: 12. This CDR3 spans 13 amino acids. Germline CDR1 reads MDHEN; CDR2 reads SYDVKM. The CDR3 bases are TGTGCCAGCAGAAGAATAGGACAGGGGAGCCTGTACTTC. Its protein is CASRRIGQGSLYF.

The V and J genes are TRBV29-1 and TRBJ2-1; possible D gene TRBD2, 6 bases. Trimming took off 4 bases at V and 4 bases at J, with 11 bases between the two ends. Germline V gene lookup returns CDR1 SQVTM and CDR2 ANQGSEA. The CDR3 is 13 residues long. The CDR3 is CSVAGVRYNEQFF. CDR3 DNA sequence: TGCAGCGTTGCGGGAGTAAGGTACAATGAGCAGTTCTTC.

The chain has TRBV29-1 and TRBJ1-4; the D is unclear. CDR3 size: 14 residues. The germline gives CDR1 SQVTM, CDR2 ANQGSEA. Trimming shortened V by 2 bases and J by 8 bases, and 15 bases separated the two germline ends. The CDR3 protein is CSVELVEVGEKLFF. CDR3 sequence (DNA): TGCAGCGTTGAATTGGTTGAGGTTGGCGAAAAACTGTTTTTT.

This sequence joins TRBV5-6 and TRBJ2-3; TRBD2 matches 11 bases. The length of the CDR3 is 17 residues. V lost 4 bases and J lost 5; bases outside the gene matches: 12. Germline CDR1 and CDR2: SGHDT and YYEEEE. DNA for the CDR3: TGTGCCAGCAGCGTAACTAGCGGGAGACGTCCAGAAGATACGCAGTATTTT. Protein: CASSVTSGRRPEDTQYF.

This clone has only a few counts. The DNA for the CDR3 is TGCGCCAGCAGCTTGGCCGTTGATGGGACACCTTCCCAAGAGACCCAGTACTTC. Its translation is CASSLAVDGTPSQETQYF. The chain employs TRBV5-1 and TRBJ2-5; possibly TRBD1 for D (6 bases). The germline V gene has CDR1 SGHRS and CDR2 YFSETQ. The length of the CDR3 is 18 residues. Trimming shortened V by 0 bases and J by 1 base, and 19 bases separated the two germline ends.